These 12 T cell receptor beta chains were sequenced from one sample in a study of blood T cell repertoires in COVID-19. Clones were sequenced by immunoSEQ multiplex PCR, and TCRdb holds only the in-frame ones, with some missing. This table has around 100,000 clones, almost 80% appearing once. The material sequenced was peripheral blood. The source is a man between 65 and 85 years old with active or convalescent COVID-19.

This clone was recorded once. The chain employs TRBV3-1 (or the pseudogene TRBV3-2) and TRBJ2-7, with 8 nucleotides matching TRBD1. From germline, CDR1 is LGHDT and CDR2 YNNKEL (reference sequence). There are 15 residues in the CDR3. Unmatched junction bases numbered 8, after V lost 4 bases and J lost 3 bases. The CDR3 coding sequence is TGTGCCAGCAGCCCTTTTGGGACAGGTAACTACGAGCAGTACTTC. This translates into CASSPFGTGNYEQYF.

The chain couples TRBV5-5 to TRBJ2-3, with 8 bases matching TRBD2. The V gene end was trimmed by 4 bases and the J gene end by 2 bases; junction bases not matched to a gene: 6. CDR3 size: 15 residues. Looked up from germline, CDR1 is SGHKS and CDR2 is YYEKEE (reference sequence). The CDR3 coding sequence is TGTGCCAGCAGCCCTACTAGCGGACCCACAGATACGCAGTATTTT. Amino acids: CASSPTSGPTDTQYF.

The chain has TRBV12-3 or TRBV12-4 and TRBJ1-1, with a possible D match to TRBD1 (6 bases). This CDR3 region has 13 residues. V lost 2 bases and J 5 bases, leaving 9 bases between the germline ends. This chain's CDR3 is CASSLPGQTEAFF. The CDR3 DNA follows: TGTGCCAGCAGTTTACCCGGACAGACTGAAGCTTTCTTT.

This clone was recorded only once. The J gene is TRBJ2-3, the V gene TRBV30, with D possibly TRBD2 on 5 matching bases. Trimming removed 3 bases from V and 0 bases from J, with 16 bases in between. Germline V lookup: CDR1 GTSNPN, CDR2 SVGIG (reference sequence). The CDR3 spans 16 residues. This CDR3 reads CAWRTSSGSSTDTQYF. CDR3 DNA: TGTGCCTGGAGGACGTCCAGCGGATCTAGCACAGATACGCAGTATTTT.

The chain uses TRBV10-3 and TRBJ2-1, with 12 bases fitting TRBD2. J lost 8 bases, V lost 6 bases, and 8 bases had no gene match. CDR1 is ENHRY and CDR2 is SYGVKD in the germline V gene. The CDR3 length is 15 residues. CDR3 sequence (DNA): TGTGCCATCAGCCCGACTAGCGGGAGACGAGATGAGCAGTTCTTC. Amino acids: CAISPTSGRRDEQFF.

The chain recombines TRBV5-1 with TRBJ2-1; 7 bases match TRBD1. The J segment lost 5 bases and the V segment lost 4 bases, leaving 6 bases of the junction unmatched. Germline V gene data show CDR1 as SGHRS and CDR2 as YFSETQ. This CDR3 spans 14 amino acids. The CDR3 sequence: CASSPWDSNNEQFF. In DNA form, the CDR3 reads TGCGCCAGCAGCCCCTGGGACAGCAACAATGAGCAGTTCTTC.

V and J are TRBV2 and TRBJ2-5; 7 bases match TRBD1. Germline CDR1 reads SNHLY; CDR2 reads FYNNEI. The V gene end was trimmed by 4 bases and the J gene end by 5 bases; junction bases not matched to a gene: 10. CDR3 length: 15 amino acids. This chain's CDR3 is CASSGAPGGWETQYF. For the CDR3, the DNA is TGTGCCAGCAGTGGAGCCCCAGGGGGTTGGGAGACCCAGTACTTC. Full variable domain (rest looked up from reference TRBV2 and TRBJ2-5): EPEVTQTPSHQVTQMGQEVILRCVPISNHLYFYWYRQILGQKVEFLVSFYNNEISEKSEIFDDQFSVERPDGSNFTLKIRSTKLEDSAMYFCASSGAPGGWETQYFGPGTRLLVL.

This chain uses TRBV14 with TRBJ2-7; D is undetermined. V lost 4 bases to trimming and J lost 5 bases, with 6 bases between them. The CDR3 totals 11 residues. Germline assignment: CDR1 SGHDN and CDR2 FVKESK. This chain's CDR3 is CASSLLNEQYF. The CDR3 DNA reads TGTGCCAGCAGCCTCCTAAACGAGCAGTACTTC.

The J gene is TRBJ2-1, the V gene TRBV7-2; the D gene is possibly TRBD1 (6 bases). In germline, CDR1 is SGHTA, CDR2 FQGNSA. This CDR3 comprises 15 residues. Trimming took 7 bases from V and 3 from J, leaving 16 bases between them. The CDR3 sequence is CASKSRQDSYNEQFF. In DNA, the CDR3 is TGTGCCAGCAAGAGTAGACAGGACAGCTACAATGAGCAGTTCTTC. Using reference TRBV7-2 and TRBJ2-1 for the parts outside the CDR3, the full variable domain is GAGVSQSPSNKVTEKGKDVELRCDPISGHTALYWYRQSLGQGLEFLIYFQGNSAPDKSGLPSDRFSAERTGGSVSTLTIQRTQQEDSAVYLCASKSRQDSYNEQFFGPGTRLTVL.

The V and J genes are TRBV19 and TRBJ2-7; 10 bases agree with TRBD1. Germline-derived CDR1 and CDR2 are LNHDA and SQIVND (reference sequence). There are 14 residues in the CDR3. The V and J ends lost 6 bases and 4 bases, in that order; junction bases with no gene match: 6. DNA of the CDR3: TGTGCCAGTAGCGGGACAGGGGTTGGTTACGAGCAGTACTTC. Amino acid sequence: CASSGTGVGYEQYF.

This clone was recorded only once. Written as DNA, the CDR3 is TGTGCCAGCAGCTTTGGGACAGAGTATGGCTACACCTTC. This codes for CASSFGTEYGYTF. The chain joins TRBV7-2 to TRBJ1-2; 7 bases are shared with TRBD1. There are 13 residues in the CDR3. Germline V gene lookup returns CDR1 SGHTA and CDR2 FQGNSA. The ends lost 3 bases at V and 5 bases at J; junction bases unmatched: 3.

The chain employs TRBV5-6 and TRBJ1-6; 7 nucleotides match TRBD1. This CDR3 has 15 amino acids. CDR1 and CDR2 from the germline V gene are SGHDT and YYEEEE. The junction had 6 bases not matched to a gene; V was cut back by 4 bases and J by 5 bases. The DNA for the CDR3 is TGTGCCAGCAGCCCCTATACAGGGGATAATTCACCCCTCCACTTT. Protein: CASSPYTGDNSPLHF.